Listed below are T cell receptor beta chains from one sample, sequenced in a study of T-cell memory formation after mild COVID-19. TCRdb processed the 5' RACE reads anew with MiXCR; each CDR3 protein has one entry. The sample carries approximately 580,000 distinct CDR3 sequences, around 20% recorded once. The sequenced sample was PBMCs or a T cell subset sorted from them (not recorded which). The receptors here all came from an adult woman who had mild COVID-19 (a few samples of this study predate the infection). Cell type and time point are not known. Each CDR3 is given with its conserved first and last residue. Fields, in order: clone size, J gene, D gene, V gene, CDR3 DNA, CDR3 protein. A D gene is named only where the DNA matches it firmly. The listing skips clone size in some rows; elsewhere it reads once, few, many or a size class.

abundance: few
j_gene: TRBJ2-7
d_gene: NA
v_gene: TRBV20-1
CDR3nt: TGCAGTGCTTCTGGGGAGGTCAGCTCCTACGAGCAGTACTTC
CDR3aa: CSASGEVSSYEQYF

abundance: few
j_gene: TRBJ2-1
d_gene: NA
v_gene: TRBV12-3/TRBV12-4
CDR3nt: TGTGCCAGCAGTTTATGGGGTTACAATGAGCAGTTCTTC
CDR3aa: CASSLWGYNEQFF

abundance: few
j_gene: TRBJ2-1
d_gene: TRBD2
v_gene: TRBV7-9
CDR3nt: TGTGCCAGCAGCGGGCCGGGACTAGGTATTCTCAATGAGCAGTTCTTC
CDR3aa: CASSGPGLGILNEQFF

abundance: many
j_gene: TRBJ2-1
d_gene: TRBD1
v_gene: TRBV7-9
CDR3nt: TGTGCCAGCAGCTCGTACACCGGGACAGGGGCCGAGGGGCAGTTCTTC
CDR3aa: CASSSYTGTGAEGQFF

abundance: few
j_gene: TRBJ2-7
d_gene: TRBD1
v_gene: TRBV6-5
CDR3nt: TGTGCCAGCACAGGGGGACAGGGGCCCTACGAGCAGTACTTC
CDR3aa: CASTGGQGPYEQYF

abundance: NA
j_gene: TRBJ1-3
d_gene: NA
v_gene: TRBV7-9
CDR3nt: TGTGCCAGCAGCTCCCAAGCCCCACAAGTCTCTGGAAACACCATATATTTT
CDR3aa: CASSSQAPQVSGNTIYF

abundance: NA
j_gene: TRBJ2-5
d_gene: NA
v_gene: TRBV12-3/TRBV12-4
CDR3nt: TGTGCCAGCAGCCCGGTCGTGTGGGAGACCCAGTACTTC
CDR3aa: CASSPVVWETQYF

abundance: NA
j_gene: TRBJ2-2
d_gene: NA
v_gene: TRBV15
CDR3nt: TGTGCCACCAGCAGAGATTCGGCAGCGCCCACCGGGGAGCTGTTTTTT
CDR3aa: CATSRDSAAPTGELFF

abundance: NA
j_gene: TRBJ2-1
d_gene: NA
v_gene: TRBV20-1
CDR3nt: TGCAGTGCTAGAGATCAGGGAGCCACGCGGCATAATGAGCAGTTCTTC
CDR3aa: CSARDQGATRHNEQFF

abundance: few
j_gene: TRBJ1-2
d_gene: TRBD1
v_gene: TRBV7-9
CDR3nt: TGTGCCAGCAGCTTAGCGGACAGGGATCCGCTTTTCTATGGCTACACCTTC
CDR3aa: CASSLADRDPLFYGYTF

abundance: few
j_gene: TRBJ2-7
d_gene: NA
v_gene: TRBV4-3
CDR3nt: TGCGCCAGCAGCCAAGATATCGGAATCCTCTACGAGCAGTACTTC
CDR3aa: CASSQDIGILYEQYF

abundance: NA
j_gene: TRBJ2-1
d_gene: TRBD1
v_gene: TRBV29-1
CDR3nt: TGCAGCGTCCGGACAGGGGGATTCGAGCAGTTCTTC
CDR3aa: CSVRTGGFEQFF

abundance: few
j_gene: TRBJ1-5
d_gene: NA
v_gene: TRBV12-3/TRBV12-4
CDR3nt: TGTGCCAGCAGTAACGGAGGCAATCAGCCCCAGCATTTT
CDR3aa: CASSNGGNQPQHF

abundance: NA
j_gene: TRBJ2-2
d_gene: TRBD2
v_gene: TRBV9
CDR3nt: TGTGCCAGCAGCGTAGTTGGCACTAGCGGGTCCCGGGAGCTGTTTTTT
CDR3aa: CASSVVGTSGSRELFF

abundance: NA
j_gene: TRBJ1-5
d_gene: TRBD1
v_gene: TRBV18
CDR3nt: TGTGCCAGCTCACCATCGACAGGGGCAGTGAGTCAGCCCCAGCATTTT
CDR3aa: CASSPSTGAVSQPQHF

abundance: many
j_gene: TRBJ2-7
d_gene: TRBD1
v_gene: TRBV5-4
CDR3nt: TGTGCCAGCAGCGGACAGGGGTCCAACGAGCAGTACTTC
CDR3aa: CASSGQGSNEQYF

abundance: few
j_gene: TRBJ1-2
d_gene: NA
v_gene: TRBV20-1
CDR3nt: TGCAGTGCTAGAGTCTCCTTTGAGGCGGGTGGCTACACCTTC
CDR3aa: CSARVSFEAGGYTF

abundance: many
j_gene: TRBJ1-6
d_gene: TRBD1
v_gene: TRBV7-2
CDR3nt: TGTGCCAGCAGCCCAGTAGGAGGGGGCGGGTTGCCCCTCCACTTT
CDR3aa: CASSPVGGGGLPLHF

abundance: few
j_gene: TRBJ2-5
d_gene: TRBD2
v_gene: TRBV10-3
CDR3nt: TGTGCCATCTCAGCGGGAGGCCCCGAGGAGACCCAGTACTTC
CDR3aa: CAISAGGPEETQYF

abundance: NA
j_gene: TRBJ2-7
d_gene: NA
v_gene: TRBV7-2
CDR3nt: TGTGCCAGCAGCTTATACGGGTACAAGAACGAGCAGTACTTC
CDR3aa: CASSLYGYKNEQYF

abundance: few
j_gene: TRBJ2-5
d_gene: NA
v_gene: TRBV5-1
CDR3nt: TGCGCCAGCAGCCCAGGGGGGTTTGAGACCCAGTACTTC
CDR3aa: CASSPGGFETQYF

abundance: few
j_gene: TRBJ1-1
d_gene: NA
v_gene: TRBV29-1
CDR3nt: TGCAGCGCCGGACTCGAGAACACTGAAGCTTTCTTT
CDR3aa: CSAGLENTEAFF

abundance: once
j_gene: TRBJ1-2
d_gene: NA
v_gene: TRBV20-1
CDR3nt: TGCAGTGCTAGAGTAGGGCCTCGGCGGGGCTACACCTTC
CDR3aa: CSARVGPRRGYTF

abundance: many
j_gene: TRBJ2-1
d_gene: TRBD2
v_gene: TRBV7-2
CDR3nt: TGTGCCAGCAGCCCCGAACGGACTAGCGGGGGGCTCAATGAGCAGTTCTTC
CDR3aa: CASSPERTSGGLNEQFF

abundance: few
j_gene: TRBJ1-1
d_gene: NA
v_gene: TRBV6-5
CDR3nt: TGTGCCAGCAGTTACTTCGGTACGCCGGGCACTGAAGCTTTCTTT
CDR3aa: CASSYFGTPGTEAFF

abundance: few
j_gene: TRBJ2-1
d_gene: NA
v_gene: TRBV28
CDR3nt: TGTGCCAGCCATAGGAGGGACCGTTACAATGAGCAGTTCTTC
CDR3aa: CASHRRDRYNEQFF

abundance: NA
j_gene: TRBJ1-2
d_gene: NA
v_gene: TRBV24-1
CDR3nt: TGTGCCACCGCGAGGGACACCGACTATGGCTACACCTTC
CDR3aa: CATARDTDYGYTF